This TCR beta chain was documented in a study of T-cell reconstitution after alpha-beta-depleted transplantation in children listed by TCRdb under 2016. A note on the overall study: T-cell immune reconstitution after TCRalphabeta/CD19-depleted allogeneic hematopoietic cell transplantation in children was quantitatively tracked in the study by means of TCR repertoire profiling. Study-wide conclusions, independent of this receptor: In some patients, the high TCRbeta diversity seen at day 60 was put down to recipient T cells and intrathymic progenitors that had survived conditioning. Apparently early alphabetaT-cell count recovery about two months after transplant reportedly relied on only several hundred rapidly expanded clones derived from non-depleted graft cells. Over the following months the frequencies of hyperexpanded clones went down, and after one year T-cell counts and TCRbeta diversity were mostly credited to newly produced T cells.

The treatment or condition label, as the study defines it: allogeneic hematopoietic cell transplantation with graft depleted of TCRalphabeta T cells and CD19 B cells. The transplant recipients were children given TCRalphabeta/CD19-depleted allogeneic hematopoietic cell grafts. This clonotype appeared a few times. Its cognate antigen has yet to be identified. The record has no base qualities; no much larger clone is one base away. Per the germline V gene, MNHNS is the CDR1 and SASEGT is the CDR2. V sheds 6 bases and J sheds 3 bases, leaving 14 bases between their ends. Spanning cysteine to phenylalanine, the CDR3 consists of 14 amino acids. The retained sequence is limited to the CDR3, 42 bases, with the frame set at the first base. Library construction relied on PCR. TCRdb names Illumina HiSeq 2500 as the instrument used. Molecular barcoding was employed in the preparation of TCR libraries, with unique molecular identifiers being used to normalize TCRbeta repertoire quantification. TCRdb ran its own pipeline on the public reads, namely fastp trimming at Q25 and MiXCR clone calling, and kept in-frame beta chains. CDR3 protein duplicates are merged, each entry listing the most common genes and DNA. The sample records fewer than 700,000 distinct CDR3 sequences, 23% of which are singletons. Clones ranked in the top ten supply 13% to 15% of the sample.

Sequencing used PBMCs, mostly from graft donor cells, obtained 360 days after TCRalphabeta/CD19-depleted stem cell transplant. The receptor chain draws on TRBV6-1 and TRBJ1-1; the D gene cannot be resolved reliably. The sequence was obtained from a boy in the first two years of life who had a stem cell transplant for acute myeloid leukemia, so the T cells may come from the graft donor. The CDR3 protein is CASRRGEWDTEAFF. The DNA reads as follows: TGTGCCAGCAGGCGGGGTGAGTGGGACACTGAAGCTTTCTTT.